The TCR beta chain described here comes from a study of T cells in Graves' hyperthyroidism and ophthalmopathy (dated by TCRdb to about 2019). For context, the study as a whole: Peripheral blood samples were taken at the time of initial diagnosis, prior to any treatment. TCR V-J signatures able to tell the groups apart were searched for in a discovery cohort of some 100 patients, of whom roughly 42 had Graves' ophthalmopathy and about 55 had stable Graves' hyperthyroidism. Thyroid tissue and blood T-cell repertoires from about six Graves' hyperthyroidism patients were also compared in the study. The roughly 90 discovery patients were divided at random into training and test sets in a 7:3 ratio. Prospective prediction of ophthalmopathy was tested in an independent validation cohort consisting of about 20 hyperthyroidism patients and over 15 patients who later progressed to ophthalmopathy. According to the paper, TCR Vbeta CDR3 sequencing was carried out on around 140 peripheral blood samples, which came from 40 to 45 ophthalmopathy, approximately 72 hyperthyroidism and roughly 17 progressor patients. After sampling, hyperthyroidism patients received methimazole starting at 30 mg daily, and ophthalmopathy patients received high-dose intravenous methylprednisolone. Summary of the overall study and its limitations: In validation, the model predicted progression to ophthalmopathy a median of roughly six months before onset, with about 71% sensitivity and about 72% specificity. Most expanded thyroid clonotypes (frequency above 0.001) were also detected in blood, a finding suggesting that blood repertoires may reflect thyroid immune responses. No statistical method was used to set the sample size in advance, and investigators knew the group allocation. A model built on a 13 V-J signature distinguished ophthalmopathy from stable hyperthyroidism, reaching about 88% sensitivity and under 84% specificity in cross-validation and 80%/75% in testing.

TCR beta CDR3 regions were amplified from RNA transcripts. The first round of RT-PCR for the TCR CDR3 was performed with the HTBI primer set and the Qiagen OneStep RT-PCR kit. Libraries were constructed in a second round of multiplex PCR, after which size selection and purification were performed. Sequencing of the libraries was done on an Illumina HiSeq2000 using paired-end 100 bp reads. The published analysis was carried out like this. SOAPnuke was used to process the raw data, with reads discarded if the reads contained adapters or uncalled bases, had a mean Phred below 15, or lacked an exact constant-primer or identifier match. COPE v1.2.5 was used to merge high-quality paired reads, and clonotypes were defined as unique nucleotide sequences. Clonotypes were aligned to IMGT TRBV, TRBD and TRBJ reference segments using MiTCR v1.1. Analysis was restricted to V-J combinations with a frequency above 0.0001, which covered over 98% of repertoires. A TCS score was defined as the ratio of F50 (clonal expansion) to E x V (chaos), with BLOSUM62-based TCRdist applied between CDR3 peptides within each V-J. Welch's t-statistics and random forest reduced fewer than 550 V-J features to fewer than 15, which were used in a naive Bayes classifier (R e1071). Using fastp at Q25 and MiXCR, TCRdb reprocessed the public reads and kept productive beta chains. CDR3 protein duplicates are merged, each entry listing the most common genes and DNA. The V and J calls and clone size come from TCRdb's table, not from the authors' own analysis. The sample yields 330,000 or so distinct CDR3 sequences; around 18% were counted once. Of the sample, 15% to 18% is held by the ten largest clones.

The CDR3 numbers 14 residues from cysteine through phenylalanine. Only CDR3 DNA is held: 42 bases, read in frame from base 1. Trimming at the junction amounts to 6 bases on V and 2 bases on J, and the germline ends lie 14 bases apart. This clonotype occurred many times. Its binding antigen is unknown. No much larger clone is present one base from it, and per-base qualities are unavailable. Ophthalmopathy patients had moderately to severely active disease, Clinical Activity Score of at least 3, NOSPECS grade of at least 4, and duration under 3 months. Any patient with an uncontrolled infection, another autoimmune disease, pregnancy or lactation was excluded. Clinical symptoms, serum thyroxine and TRAb, thyroid ultrasound, and orbital computed tomography formed the basis for the diagnoses. PBMCs were isolated from about 9.2 ml of fresh peripheral blood by Ficoll-Paque density gradient centrifugation. Total RNA was extracted using Trizol reagent, and RNA quality was assessed on an Agilent 2100 Bioanalyzer.

The V and J genes are TRBV12-3 or TRBV12-4 and TRBJ2-7; the D gene is possibly TRBD1 or TRBD2, with 5 bases matching each. This TCR came from a woman between 40 and 50 years old with Graves' ophthalmopathy. The sequenced sample was blood. The CDR3 corresponds to CASSPRDHTYEQYF. The DNA sequence reads TGTGCCAGCAGCCCCCGGGACCACACCTACGAGCAGTACTTC.